The 31 T cell receptor beta chains given below trace back to one sample, sequenced in a study of blood T cell repertoires in COVID-19. Assay used: immunoSEQ multiplex PCR; TCRdb lists only in-frame clones, some missing. The top ten hold approximately 9% of the sample, which has about 270,000 clones, 85% seen once. Sequencing used PBMCs or T cells enriched from blood (not recorded which). These receptors were taken from a woman aged 45-65 years with acute COVID-19.

J is TRBJ1-4 and V is TRBV5-1; 9 bases map to TRBD1. V lost 9 bases, J lost 5 bases, and 8 bases stayed unmatched. The CDR3 is 14 residues long. Germline V lookup: CDR1 SGHRS, CDR2 YFSETQ. In DNA form, the CDR3 reads TGCGCCACCCGTCCCGGGACAGGGAATGAAAAACTGTTTTTT. The encoded protein is CATRPGTGNEKLFF.

J is TRBJ2-7 and V is TRBV3-1 (or the pseudogene TRBV3-2); D perhaps matches TRBD1 (6 bases). This CDR3 has 14 amino acids. CDR1 is LGHDT, CDR2 YNNKEL, per germline (reference sequence). Trimming shortened V by 4 bases and J by 5 bases, and 15 bases separated the two germline ends. CDR3 amino acids: CASSRGQSGNEQYF. The CDR3 DNA reads TGTGCCAGCAGCCGAGGACAGAGCGGCAACGAGCAGTACTTC.

This chain connects TRBV24-1 to TRBJ1-1; a possible D gene is TRBD1 (6 bases). V lost 4 bases and J lost 1, with 21 bases in between. The CDR3 covers 18 residues. Germline V lookup: CDR1 KGHDR, CDR2 SFDVKD. Written as DNA, the CDR3 is TGTGCCACCAGTGACAATCGGCAAACAGGGTACACGAACACTGAAGCTTTCTTT. Amino acids: CATSDNRQTGYTNTEAFF.

The J gene is TRBJ1-6, the V gene TRBV5-1; 8 positions match TRBD1. With V trimmed by 1 base and J by 7 bases, 7 bases remained unmatched. CDR3 length: 16 amino acids. CDR1 and CDR2 (germline): SGHRS, YFSETQ. CDR3 DNA: TGCGCCAGCAGCTTGACAACAGGGGGGGGCAATTCACCCCTCCACTTT. The encoded protein is CASSLTTGGGNSPLHF.

This clone was recorded a few times. The chain couples TRBV9 to TRBJ2-1; 7 nucleotides match TRBD2. J was trimmed by 5 bases and V by 3 bases; bases with no gene match: 14. Germline lookup yields CDR1 SGDLS and CDR2 YYNGEE. This CDR3 is 17 amino acids long. The CDR3 DNA follows: TGTGCCAGCAGCGCGCGGACTAGTTCCATAGTCGACAATGAGCAGTTCTTC. Translation: CASSARTSSIVDNEQFF.

The sample holds one count of this clone. V gene TRBV9 combines with J gene TRBJ1-6; D uncertain. Trimming took off 0 bases at V and 4 bases at J, with 8 bases between the two ends. CDR3 length: 15 residues. The germline CDR1 and CDR2 sequences are SGDLS and YYNGEE. CDR3 in DNA: TGTGCCAGCAGCGTAGAGGTCGGGTATAATTCACCCCTCCACTTT. Translated: CASSVEVGYNSPLHF.

V and J are TRBV4-3 and TRBJ1-1, with D perhaps matching TRBD1 (5 bases). Germline V gene lookup returns CDR1 LGHNA and CDR2 YSLEER. V was clipped by 0 bases and J by 0 bases, with 11 bases between them. This CDR3 has 16 amino acids. Here the CDR3 DNA reads TGCGCCAGCAGCCAAGATCCCGGACACCTGAACACTGAAGCTTTCTTT. It encodes CASSQDPGHLNTEAFF.

The chain is built from TRBV9 and TRBJ1-1; weak D call: TRBD1 (5 bases). The CDR3 sequence is 16 residues long. With 0 bases removed from V and 0 bases from J, the gap between germline ends came to 12 bases. Germline lookup yields CDR1 SGDLS and CDR2 YYNGEE. CDR3 protein: CASSVGGGAVNTEAFF. In DNA form, the CDR3 reads TGTGCCAGCAGCGTAGGGGGTGGGGCGGTGAACACTGAAGCTTTCTTT.

DNA for the CDR3: TGTGCCAGCAGGGCCCGAGACCGGGGCGAGCAGTACTTC. Amino acid sequence: CASRARDRGEQYF. The V and J genes are TRBV7-2 and TRBJ2-7, with D perhaps matching TRBD2 (5 bases). This CDR3 comprises 13 residues. Germline V CDR1 and CDR2: SGHTA, FQGNSA. Trimming stripped 6 bases from V and 6 bases from J, with 15 bases between.

The rearrangement uses TRBV11-2 and TRBJ2-3; 7 bases map to TRBD2. This CDR3 spans 16 amino acids. Germline CDR1 SGHAT, CDR2 FQNNGV. J gave up 1 base and V 7 bases, and 11 bases lay outside the gene matches. The CDR3 DNA sequence: TGTGCCAGCACCAAAAGCGGGGTAGTCGGCACAGATACGCAGTATTTT. Its protein is CASTKSGVVGTDTQYF.

Concerning this clone itself: One end of the junction is discordant with germline, which a read error may explain. V usage is TRBV30 and J usage is TRBJ2-5; D may be TRBD1 (6 bases). The CDR3 covers 12 residues. CDR1 GTSNPN and CDR2 SVGIG come from the germline V gene (reference sequence). The CDR3 spells CAQGKNHETQYF. Written as DNA, the CDR3 is TGTGCCCAGGGGAAAAACCACGAGACCCAGTACTTC.

This clone is a singleton in its sample. CDR3 sequence reads: CASGLVAEAFF. Here the CDR3 DNA reads TGTGCTAGTGGTTTGGTAGCCGAGGCTTTCTTT. J is TRBJ1-1 and V is TRBV12-5; D is unresolved. The CDR3 length is 11 residues. From germline, CDR1 is LGHNT and CDR2 FRNRAP. The V and J ends lost 0 bases and 11 bases respectively, with 7 bases between them.

V and J are TRBV18 and TRBJ1-1; a possible D gene is TRBD1 (6 bases). This CDR3 spans 14 amino acids. Germline lookup yields CDR1 KGHSH and CDR2 LQKENI. Trimming shortened V by 2 bases and J by 4 bases, and 11 bases separated the two germline ends. CDR3 sequence: CASSPGGRVTEAFF. The CDR3, as DNA: TGTGCCAGCTCACCAGGGGGCAGAGTCACTGAAGCTTTCTTT. Full variable domain (missing parts from reference TRBV18 and TRBJ1-1): NAGVMQNPRHLVRRRGQEARLRCSPMKGHSHVYWYRQLPEEGLKFMVYLQKENIIDESGMPKERFSAEFPKEGPSILRIQQVVRGDSAAYFCASSPGGRVTEAFFGQGTRLTVV.

The chain uses TRBV3-1 (or the pseudogene TRBV3-2) and TRBJ2-5, with D perhaps TRBD1 (6 bases). V was trimmed by 4 bases and J by 3 bases, leaving 9 bases between them. The CDR3 consists of 13 residues. Germline CDR1 is LGHDT and CDR2 is YNNKEL (reference sequence). The CDR3 here is CASSPTGKETQYF. The CDR3 DNA follows: TGTGCCAGCAGCCCTACAGGGAAAGAGACCCAGTACTTC.

A note on this clone: At the DNA level, this CDR3 is encoded by other sequences in the same sample as well. This CDR3 is CARRVEAGGPSSGELFF. DNA for the CDR3: TGTGCCCGCCGCGTAGAGGCGGGGGGGCCTAGTTCCGGGGAGCTGTTTTTT. This sequence joins TRBV9 and TRBJ2-2; 9 bases are shared with TRBD2. The V gene's germline CDR1 is SGDLS and CDR2 YYNGEE. This CDR3 contains 17 residues. Trimming cost V 10 bases and J 6 bases; bases outside gene matches: 19.

The chain uses TRBV5-8 and TRBJ2-7; D is possibly TRBD2 (5 bases). This CDR3 is built from 14 residues. The ends were cut back, 1 base at V and 2 bases at J, with 10 bases in the middle. Germline-derived CDR1 and CDR2 are SGHTS and YDEGEE. The CDR3 region has the DNA TGTGCCAGCAGCTTGAAGAGGGATACCTACGAGCAGTACTTC. Translation gives CASSLKRDTYEQYF. Full variable domain (rest looked up from reference TRBV5-8 and TRBJ2-7): EAGVTQSPTHLIKTRGQQATLRCSPISGHTSVYWYQQALGLGLQFLLWYDEGEERNRGNFPPRFSGRQFPNYSSELNVNALELEDSALYLCASSLKRDTYEQYFGPGTRLTVT.

This clone was recorded a few times. CDR3 in DNA: TGTGCCTGGCGCCCCCTAGCGGGGGTATCCTACGAGCAGTACTTC. Translating it yields CAWRPLAGVSYEQYF. The chain is built from TRBV30 and TRBJ2-7; 10 bases match TRBD2. Trimming removed 5 bases from V and 1 base from J; junction bases left unmatched: 8. The CDR3 runs to 15 residues. Germline CDR1 reads GTSNPN; CDR2 reads SVGIG (reference sequence).

This clone has just one count. The V call is TRBV30, the J call TRBJ2-3; 8 bases agree with TRBD2. This CDR3 spans 13 amino acids. Per germline, CDR1 GTSNPN and CDR2 SVGIG (reference sequence). The V gene end was trimmed by 3 bases and the J gene end by 5 bases; junction bases not matched to a gene: 4. CDR3 nucleotide sequence: TGTGCCTGGAGCGGACTAGCTGGAGATACGCAGTATTTT. It specifies CAWSGLAGDTQYF. Supplemented by reference TRBV30 and TRBJ2-3, the full variable domain reads SQTIHQWPATLVQPVGSPLSLECTVEGTSNPNLYWYRQAAGRGLQLLFYSVGIGQISSEVPQNLSASRPQDRQFILSSKKLLLSDSGFYLCAWSGLAGDTQYFGPGTRLTVL.

CDR3 sequence reads: CATSRDSEDGYTF. Here the CDR3 DNA reads TGTGCCACCAGCAGAGATTCCGAGGATGGCTACACCTTC. J is TRBJ1-2 and V is TRBV15; D gene uncertain. V was pared by 0 bases and J by 6 bases, with 8 bases between. The CDR3 contains 13 residues. The germline gives CDR1 LNHNV, CDR2 YYDKDF (reference sequence).

The chain employs TRBV24-1 and TRBJ2-3; a weak D match, TRBD2 (6 bases). V lost 10 bases, J lost 2 bases, and 9 bases lay in between. This CDR3 is built from 12 residues. Germline assignment: CDR1 KGHDR and CDR2 SFDVKD. In DNA, the CDR3 is TGTGCCACGGGGGACTTCACAGATACGCAGTATTTT. Residues: CATGDFTDTQYF.

V is TRBV5-5 and J is TRBJ1-2; no clear D. V gave up 0 bases and J gave up 0 bases, with 12 bases separating them. This CDR3 comprises 16 residues. Germline V gives CDR1 SGHKS, CDR2 YYEKEE (reference sequence). The CDR3 coding sequence is TGTGCCAGCAGCTTGGCCCCCAGTCAAGCTAACTATGGCTACACCTTC. Encoded protein: CASSLAPSQANYGYTF.

This chain joins TRBV6-2 or TRBV6-3 and TRBJ2-5; the match to TRBD2 covers 9 bases. This CDR3 spans 15 amino acids. Looked up from germline, CDR1 is MNHEY and CDR2 is SVGEGT. The V and J ends lost 5 bases and 0 bases, in that order; junction bases with no gene match: 4. The CDR3, as DNA: TGTGCCAGCAGTCCGACTAGCGGAAACCAAGAGACCCAGTACTTC. Translating it yields CASSPTSGNQETQYF.

Remarks on this clone: Different DNA sequences within this sample yield the same CDR3. CDR3 protein: CASSLSRGNTEAFF. As DNA, the CDR3 is TGTGCCAGCAGTTTGTCCAGGGGGAACACTGAAGCTTTCTTT. This chain uses TRBV27 with TRBJ1-1; tentative D call: TRBD1 (6 bases). The CDR3 length is 14 residues. Trimming pared 3 bases from V and 1 base from J, leaving 9 bases between. From germline, CDR1 is MNHEY and CDR2 SMNVEV (reference sequence).

This chain uses TRBV6-2 or TRBV6-3 with TRBJ1-4, with D uncertain. The germline CDR1 and CDR2 sequences are MNHEY and SVGEGT. The CDR3 extends over 15 amino acids. The germline V and J ends were trimmed by 6 bases and 6 bases, with 17 bases remaining between them. CDR3 in amino acids: CASSTTEGAYEKLFF. CDR3 nucleotide sequence: TGTGCCAGCAGCACCACGGAAGGAGCTTATGAAAAACTGTTTTTT.

This clone is a singleton in its sample. Distinct nucleotide sequences in the sample also encode this CDR3. The rearrangement joins TRBV7-2 to TRBJ2-5; D not resolved. This CDR3 has 11 amino acids. V was clipped by 5 bases and J by 5 bases, with 6 bases between them. The germline V gene has CDR1 SGHTA and CDR2 FQGNSA. The CDR3 DNA is TGTGCCAGCAGCCCCAGGGAGACCCAGTACTTC. Its translation: CASSPRETQYF. Supplemented by reference TRBV7-2 and TRBJ2-5, the full variable domain reads GAGVSQSPSNKVTEKGKDVELRCDPISGHTALYWYRQSLGQGLEFLIYFQGNSAPDKSGLPSDRFSAERTGGSVSTLTIQRTQQEDSAVYLCASSPRETQYFGPGTRLLVL.

This clone was counted once. The gene calls are TRBV9 and TRBJ2-3, with D possibly TRBD1 on 5 matching bases. V was cut by 0 bases and J by 3 bases, with 11 bases left in between. CDR3 length: 15 residues. The germline gives CDR1 SGDLS, CDR2 YYNGEE. Here the CDR3 reads CASSVVQGWTDTQYF. As DNA, the CDR3 is TGTGCCAGCAGCGTAGTCCAGGGTTGGACAGATACGCAGTATTTT.

This chain uses TRBV3-1 (or the pseudogene TRBV3-2) with TRBJ2-7; 11 bases match TRBD1. V was pared by 4 bases and J by 6 bases, with 5 bases of the junction left unmatched. CDR3 length: 14 residues. Germline V lookup: CDR1 LGHDT, CDR2 YNNKEL (reference sequence). The CDR3 reads CASSPWTGGLEQYF. In nucleotides, the CDR3 is TGTGCCAGCAGCCCATGGACAGGGGGCCTCGAGCAGTACTTC.

The chain links TRBV10-1 to TRBJ1-4; no reliable D call. In germline, CDR1 is WNHNN, CDR2 SYGVQD (reference sequence). V dropped 6 bases and J dropped 3 bases, with 14 bases sitting between them. The CDR3 consists of 15 residues. The CDR3 loop is CASREYRVANEKLFF. The CDR3 coding sequence is TGCGCCAGCAGGGAATACCGGGTGGCTAATGAAAAACTGTTTTTT.

This chain joins TRBV6-5 and TRBJ1-1; 10 bases are shared with TRBD1. Germline V CDR1 and CDR2: MNHEY, SVGAGI. The junction had 7 bases not matched to a gene; V was cut back by 6 bases and J by 6 bases. This CDR3 spans 14 amino acids. CDR3 sequence (DNA): TGTGCCAGCAGAAACCGGGACAGGGGCTCTGAAGCTTTCTTT. Translated, it gives CASRNRDRGSEAFF.

The chain is built from TRBV19 and TRBJ2-3; D might be TRBD2 (5 bases). The germline V gene encodes CDR1 LNHDA and CDR2 SQIVND (reference sequence). The CDR3 covers 16 residues. The germline V and J ends were trimmed by 2 bases and 0 bases, with 12 bases remaining between them. The DNA of the CDR3 is TGTGCCAGTAGTATAAGGACTGTTCCTAGCACAGATACGCAGTATTTT. Protein sequence: CASSIRTVPSTDTQYF.

The V gene is TRBV19, the J gene TRBJ2-1; D unclear. CDR1 and CDR2 from the germline V gene are LNHDA and SQIVND (reference sequence). Trimming removed 2 bases from V and 9 bases from J, with 11 bases in between. CDR3 length: 13 residues. The CDR3 coding sequence is TGTGCCAGTAGTATACCACTGTCATTTGAGCAGTTCTTC. It yields the protein CASSIPLSFEQFF.